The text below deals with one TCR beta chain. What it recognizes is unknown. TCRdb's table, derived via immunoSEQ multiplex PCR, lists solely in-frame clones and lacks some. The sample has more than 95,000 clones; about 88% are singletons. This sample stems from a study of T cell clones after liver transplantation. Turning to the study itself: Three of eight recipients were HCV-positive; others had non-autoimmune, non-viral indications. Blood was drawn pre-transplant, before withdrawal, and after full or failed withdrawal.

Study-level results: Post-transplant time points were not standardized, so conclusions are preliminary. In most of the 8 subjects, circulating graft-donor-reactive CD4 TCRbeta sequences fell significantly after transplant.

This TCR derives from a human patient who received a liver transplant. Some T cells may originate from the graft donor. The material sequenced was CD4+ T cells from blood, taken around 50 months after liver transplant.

This chain's CDR3 is CASSFEPGVRTDTQYF. Written as DNA, the CDR3 is TGTGCCAGCAGCTTCGAGCCCGGGGTCCGCACAGATACGCAGTATTTT. The chain is built from TRBV7-8 and TRBJ2-3; D is perhaps TRBD2 (5 bases). Looked up from germline, CDR1 is SGHVS and CDR2 is FQNEAQ. The CDR3 has 16 amino acids. Between the trimmed V and J ends, which lost 3 bases and 1 base, there was a span of 14 bases.